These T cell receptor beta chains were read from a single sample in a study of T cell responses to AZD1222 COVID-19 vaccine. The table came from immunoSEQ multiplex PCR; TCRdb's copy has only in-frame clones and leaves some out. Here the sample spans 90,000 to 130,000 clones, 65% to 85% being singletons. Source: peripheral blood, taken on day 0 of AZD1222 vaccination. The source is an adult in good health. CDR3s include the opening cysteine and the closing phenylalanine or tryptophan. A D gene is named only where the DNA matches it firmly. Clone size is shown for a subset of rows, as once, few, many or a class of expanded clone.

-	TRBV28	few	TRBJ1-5	CASRRDSTSNQPQHF	TGTGCCAGCAGACGCGACAGCACTAGCAATCAGCCCCAGCATTTT
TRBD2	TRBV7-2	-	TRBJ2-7	CASSLGTSASYEQYF	TGTGCCAGCAGCCTGGGGACTAGCGCTTCCTACGAGCAGTACTTC
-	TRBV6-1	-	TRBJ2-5	CASSEAPGARETQYF	TGTGCCAGCAGTGAAGCGCCAGGGGCGAGGGAGACCCAGTACTTC
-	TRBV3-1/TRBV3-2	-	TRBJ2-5	CASSLPSRLAGETQYF	TGTGCCAGCAGCCTTCCGTCCCGGCTAGCAGGAGAGACCCAGTACTTC
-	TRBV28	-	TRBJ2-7	CASTGVAYEQYF	TGTGCCAGCACCGGGGTGGCCTACGAGCAGTACTTC
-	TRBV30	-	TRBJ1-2	CAWTQQGLNYGYTF	TGTGCCTGGACCCAACAGGGACTCAACTATGGCTACACCTTC
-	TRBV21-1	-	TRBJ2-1	CAHEWTSGSISYNEQFF	TGTGCCCACGAATGGACTAGCGGGTCCATCTCCTACAATGAGCAGTTCTTC
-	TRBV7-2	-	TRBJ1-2	CAVKAGGQDYGYTF	TGTGCCGTCAAGGCCGGGGGACAAGACTATGGCTACACCTTC
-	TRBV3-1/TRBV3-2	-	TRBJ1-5	CASSRNAGDQPQHF	TGTGCCAGCAGCCGCAACGCCGGGGATCAGCCCCAGCATTTT
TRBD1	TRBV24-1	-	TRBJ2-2	CATREGGINTGELFF	TGTGCCACCAGAGAAGGGGGCATCAACACCGGGGAGCTGTTTTTT
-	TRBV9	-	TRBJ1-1	CASSITSGRDTEAFF	TGTGCCAGCAGCATTACATCGGGACGGGACACTGAAGCTTTCTTT
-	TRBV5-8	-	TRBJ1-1	CASRRRQAVNTEAFF	TGTGCCAGCAGGCGAAGACAGGCGGTGAACACTGAAGCTTTCTTT
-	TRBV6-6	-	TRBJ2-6	CASNRGSGANVLTF	TGTGCCAGCAATAGGGGTTCTGGGGCCAACGTCCTGACTTTC
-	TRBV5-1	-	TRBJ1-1	CASSLDPLNTEAFF	TGCGCCAGCAGCTTGGACCCCTTGAACACTGAAGCTTTCTTT
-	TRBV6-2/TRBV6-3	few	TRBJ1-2	CASSPQGGAKINYGYTF	TGTGCCAGCAGTCCGCAGGGAGGGGCGAAGATTAACTATGGCTACACCTTC
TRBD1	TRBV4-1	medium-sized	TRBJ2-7	CASSLRTGATYEQYF	TGCGCCAGCAGCTTAAGGACAGGCGCTACCTACGAGCAGTACTTC
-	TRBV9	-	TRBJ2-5	CASSVGGGGRQETQYF	TGTGCCAGCAGCGTAGGTGGGGGTGGTCGACAAGAGACCCAGTACTTC
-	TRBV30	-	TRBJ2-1	CAWTGNGGYNEQFF	TGTGCCTGGACGGGTAACGGGGGTTACAATGAGCAGTTCTTC